This is a list of T cell receptor beta chains from one sample in a study of yellow fever vaccine responses in identical twins. TCRdb re-called the RT-PCR reads with MiXCR, one entry per CDR3 protein. Among roughly 6,900 distinct CDR3 sequences listed, 84% were seen once. The starting material was T cells from blood (PBMCs), unsorted or a sorted subset (not recorded which), obtained before or after yellow fever vaccination (not recorded which). The receptors were sampled from a woman under 30 who received the yellow fever vaccine. Each CDR3 is given with its conserved first and last residue. Fields, in order: J gene, D gene, clone size, V gene, CDR3 DNA, CDR3 protein. The D gene is left open where the match is weak. Rows may omit the clone size; those that give it use once, few, many or a size class.

j_call: TRBJ2-5
d_call: TRBD2
clone_size: .
v_call: TRBV7-9
cdr3_nt: TGTGCCAGCAGCTCTAGCGGGGACCCGCCCACCGAGACCCAGTACTTC
cdr3_aa: CASSSSGDPPTETQYF

j_call: TRBJ2-1
d_call: TRBD2
clone_size: .
v_call: TRBV4-2
cdr3_nt: TGTGCCAGCAGCCACTTTAGCGGGGAGGGGAATGAGCAGTTCTTC
cdr3_aa: CASSHFSGEGNEQFF

j_call: TRBJ2-1
d_call: TRBD1
clone_size: once
v_call: TRBV4-3
cdr3_nt: TGCGCCAGCAGCCAAGACAGTTCCCGGGACAGGGGTATTAATGAGCAGTTCTTC
cdr3_aa: CASSQDSSRDRGINEQFF

j_call: TRBJ2-7
d_call: TRBD2
clone_size: once
v_call: TRBV29-1
cdr3_nt: TGCAGCGTTGTAGGTGGACTAGAGTACGAGCAGTACTTC
cdr3_aa: CSVVGGLEYEQYF

j_call: TRBJ1-1
d_call: TRBD1
clone_size: .
v_call: TRBV10-1
cdr3_nt: TGCGCCAGCAGTGAGGGTTGGGACAGGTGGGGCACTGAAGCTTTCTTT
cdr3_aa: CASSEGWDRWGTEAFF

j_call: TRBJ1-2
d_call: .
clone_size: .
v_call: TRBV4-1
cdr3_nt: TGCGCCAGCAGCCAAGGGGGGAGGGTAGCGAACTATGGCTACACCTTC
cdr3_aa: CASSQGGRVANYGYTF

j_call: TRBJ2-1
d_call: .
clone_size: .
v_call: TRBV20-1
cdr3_nt: TGCGTGCGGGTTGGCTCCTACAATGAGCAGTTCTTC
cdr3_aa: CVRVGSYNEQFF

j_call: TRBJ2-7
d_call: TRBD2
clone_size: .
v_call: TRBV7-9
cdr3_nt: TGTGCCAGCAGCTTAAGACTAGCGGGAGCTGAAGAGCAGTACTTC
cdr3_aa: CASSLRLAGAEEQYF

j_call: TRBJ2-3
d_call: .
clone_size: .
v_call: TRBV5-1
cdr3_nt: TGCGCCAGCAGCTTGTCCGGTGTAGCGGACCGCACAGATACGCAGTATTTT
cdr3_aa: CASSLSGVADRTDTQYF

j_call: TRBJ2-7
d_call: TRBD1
clone_size: .
v_call: TRBV11-1
cdr3_nt: TGTGCCAGCAGTCCATCAACAGGGGGACCCTCCTACGAGCAGTACTTC
cdr3_aa: CASSPSTGGPSYEQYF

j_call: TRBJ2-3
d_call: TRBD2
clone_size: .
v_call: TRBV29-1
cdr3_nt: TGCAGCGGGACGACAGAGGGAGGGGCAAATACGCAGTATTTT
cdr3_aa: CSGTTEGGANTQYF

j_call: TRBJ2-7
d_call: TRBD2
clone_size: .
v_call: TRBV27
cdr3_nt: TGTGCCAGCAGTTTAAGAGGGAGGGACGAGCAGTACTTC
cdr3_aa: CASSLRGRDEQYF

j_call: TRBJ2-7
d_call: .
clone_size: .
v_call: TRBV11-2
cdr3_nt: TGTGCCAGCAGCACCTCGGGACCGCCCGTCGAGCAGTACTTC
cdr3_aa: CASSTSGPPVEQYF

j_call: TRBJ2-2
d_call: TRBD1
clone_size: .
v_call: TRBV6-1
cdr3_nt: TGTGCCAGCAGTCCAAGACAGGGGACCGGGGAGCTGTTTTTT
cdr3_aa: CASSPRQGTGELFF

j_call: TRBJ2-5
d_call: .
clone_size: .
v_call: TRBV29-1
cdr3_nt: TGCAGCGTTTGGGACCTGTCGGGTGAGACCCAGTACTTC
cdr3_aa: CSVWDLSGETQYF

j_call: TRBJ2-3
d_call: .
clone_size: once
v_call: TRBV7-6
cdr3_nt: TGTGCCAGCAGCTTATCGGCCTTCGAGACCCCAAGCACAGATACGCAGTATTTT
cdr3_aa: CASSLSAFETPSTDTQYF

j_call: TRBJ1-5
d_call: .
clone_size: .
v_call: TRBV4-3
cdr3_nt: TGCGCCAGCAGCCAAGACCGGGACCGCAATCAGCCCCAGCATTTT
cdr3_aa: CASSQDRDRNQPQHF

j_call: TRBJ1-2
d_call: .
clone_size: .
v_call: TRBV30
cdr3_nt: TGTGCCATAAGCGAAGGACATGGCTACACCTTC
cdr3_aa: CAISEGHGYTF

j_call: TRBJ2-7
d_call: TRBD2
clone_size: .
v_call: TRBV29-1
cdr3_nt: TGCAGCGTGCCTAGCGGGAGATCCTACGAGCAGTACTTC
cdr3_aa: CSVPSGRSYEQYF

j_call: TRBJ1-2
d_call: TRBD1
clone_size: .
v_call: TRBV11-1
cdr3_nt: TGTGCCAGCAGCCCCAAGGACAGGGTACCTAACTATGGCTACACCTTC
cdr3_aa: CASSPKDRVPNYGYTF

j_call: TRBJ1-1
d_call: .
clone_size: .
v_call: TRBV9
cdr3_nt: TGTGCCAGCAGCAGTGTAACTGAAGCTTTCTTT
cdr3_aa: CASSSVTEAFF

j_call: TRBJ2-7
d_call: .
clone_size: .
v_call: TRBV20-1
cdr3_nt: TGCAGTGCTAGAGAGGAGGGTTACGAGCAGTACTTC
cdr3_aa: CSAREEGYEQYF

j_call: TRBJ2-1
d_call: .
clone_size: .
v_call: TRBV27
cdr3_nt: TGTGCCAGCAGTTTACGGGACACCTCCTACAATGAGCAGTTCTTC
cdr3_aa: CASSLRDTSYNEQFF

j_call: TRBJ1-1
d_call: .
clone_size: .
v_call: TRBV29-1
cdr3_nt: TGCAGCGTCCTTACCATGGACCTGAACACTGAAGCTTTCTTT
cdr3_aa: CSVLTMDLNTEAFF

j_call: TRBJ2-7
d_call: .
clone_size: .
v_call: TRBV4-2
cdr3_nt: TGTGCCAGCAGCCCAGACAGCTCCTACGAGCAGTACTTC
cdr3_aa: CASSPDSSYEQYF

j_call: TRBJ2-1
d_call: .
clone_size: .
v_call: TRBV11-1
cdr3_nt: TGTGCCAGCAGCTCAAAATCGGTGGAGGACGTCTCCTACAATGAGCAGTTCTTC
cdr3_aa: CASSSKSVEDVSYNEQFF

j_call: TRBJ1-1
d_call: .
clone_size: .
v_call: TRBV20-1
cdr3_nt: TGCAGTGCCCCGATTCCACAGAACACTGAAGCTTTCTTT
cdr3_aa: CSAPIPQNTEAFF

j_call: TRBJ2-1
d_call: TRBD1
clone_size: .
v_call: TRBV29-1
cdr3_nt: TGCAGCGTTGAAGGAGGCCGGGACAGCCCCTACAATGAGCAGTTCTTC
cdr3_aa: CSVEGGRDSPYNEQFF

j_call: TRBJ1-5
d_call: .
clone_size: .
v_call: TRBV29-1
cdr3_nt: TGCAGCGTTGAAGATCGACTTCAGCCCCAGCATTTT
cdr3_aa: CSVEDRLQPQHF

j_call: TRBJ2-2
d_call: .
clone_size: once
v_call: TRBV7-6
cdr3_nt: TGTGCCAGCAGCTTAGCGCCGTACACCGGGGAGCTGTTTTTT
cdr3_aa: CASSLAPYTGELFF

j_call: TRBJ1-1
d_call: .
clone_size: .
v_call: TRBV4-1
cdr3_nt: TGCGCCAGCAGCCAAGAGGGGGCTGAAGCTTTCTTT
cdr3_aa: CASSQEGAEAFF

j_call: TRBJ2-7
d_call: .
clone_size: .
v_call: TRBV20-1
cdr3_nt: TGCAGTGCTGGCGGGAATACCTACGAGCAGTACTTC
cdr3_aa: CSAGGNTYEQYF

j_call: TRBJ2-2
d_call: .
clone_size: .
v_call: TRBV6-4
cdr3_nt: TGTGCCAGCAGTGACAGGGGAGGAAGCACCGGGGAGCTGTTTTTT
cdr3_aa: CASSDRGGSTGELFF

j_call: TRBJ2-7
d_call: .
clone_size: .
v_call: TRBV29-1
cdr3_nt: TGCAGCGTTGTAAACCGGGACGGAGCATACGAGCAGTACTTC
cdr3_aa: CSVVNRDGAYEQYF

j_call: TRBJ2-7
d_call: .
clone_size: .
v_call: TRBV3-1
cdr3_nt: TGTGCCAGCAGCCAACAGAGCCGCCCCTACGAGCAGTACTTC
cdr3_aa: CASSQQSRPYEQYF

j_call: TRBJ1-1
d_call: .
clone_size: .
v_call: TRBV29-1
cdr3_nt: TGCAGCGCCTCTTACAGGGAGGGCACTGAAGCTTTCTTT
cdr3_aa: CSASYREGTEAFF

j_call: TRBJ2-3
d_call: .
clone_size: few
v_call: TRBV23-1
cdr3_nt: TGCGCCAGCAGTCAACTCCCTCCTCCGGGACGAACAATTGCAGATACGCAGTATTTT
cdr3_aa: CASSQLPPPGRTIADTQYF

j_call: TRBJ2-3
d_call: .
clone_size: .
v_call: TRBV6-1
cdr3_nt: TGTGCCAGCAGTGAAGCGTCAGGGGAGGGTGCAGATACGCAGTATTTT
cdr3_aa: CASSEASGEGADTQYF